This T cell receptor (beta chain) was obtained from a study of CD8 T cells in Susac syndrome. The V end lost 4 bases, the J end lost 0 bases, and 8 bases lay between the germline ends. The CDR3 length is 14 residues. Germline loops: CDR1 SGHAT, CDR2 FQNNGV. cDNA came from about 0.5 to 1 ug RNA primed by random hexamers. Across 54 Vbeta and 13 Jbeta, immunoSEQ multiplex PCR amplified TCR beta CDR3. One entry per CDR3 protein results from TCRdb running MiXCR on the immunoSEQ multiplex PCR reads. Of some 300,000 distinct CDR3 sequences in the sample, over 75% were seen once. TCR beta sequencing covered blood CD8+ and CD4+ T cells.

This TCR was recovered from a human donor with multiple sclerosis. The chain links TRBV11-2 to TRBJ2-3; D unclear. Sequenced input: CD8+ T cells from PBMCs. The CDR3: CASSSLGSTDTQYF. CDR3 DNA: TGTGCCAGCAGCTCCCTCGGTAGCACAGATACGCAGTATTTT.